This T cell receptor (beta chain) was recovered during a study of shared clonotypes between healthy human individuals. About the research overall: Each donor had three CD4 naive, three CD4 memory, two CD8 naive and one CD8 memory plate.

Authors' processing steps: Without quality scores, immunoSEQ junctional reads could not be filtered like full-length reads. Assay: immunoSEQ multiplex PCR; the TCRdb copy retains only in-frame clones and omits some. For V, J and clone size, that table is used; D and trimming come from the DNA. The profile covers roughly 1,800,000 clones, with approximately 94% appearing a single time and approximately 1.2% taken by the ten largest. Study-wide findings and caveats: Clonotypes shared by all four sorted-subset donors had higher generation probabilities than non-shared clonotypes.

Only CD45RO-negative cells positively selected for CCR7 counted as naive CD8 cells, so terminally differentiated effector memory CD45RA+ cells were excluded. The donors were all Caucasian adults (living in Nashville, Tennessee). The CDR3 sequence is 13 residues long. CDR1 is SEHNR and CDR2 is FQNEAQ in the germline V gene (reference sequence). V lost 3 bases and J 3 bases, leaving 9 bases between the germline ends. With respect to this clone: Its target is unknown. Other nucleotide sequences from this sample produce the same CDR3.

The receptor was isolated from a man younger than 30 in good health. What was sequenced was naive CD8+ T cells sorted from blood. The chain recombines TRBV7-9 with TRBJ2-7, with D perhaps being TRBD1 or TRBD2 (5 bases each). CDR3 region: CASSLGVGYEQYF. In DNA form, the CDR3 reads TGTGCCAGCAGCTTGGGGGTGGGCTACGAGCAGTACTTC.